The subject of this entry is one T cell receptor (beta chain). Its antigen has not been determined. Per-base quality was not reported, and no clone a single base away is much larger than it. The immunoSEQ Assay, a bias-controlled multiplex PCR, was used to amplify TCRbeta CDR3 regions from genomic DNA. The original pipeline was this. Nucleated cell counts per sample were estimated from amplification of reference gene primers within the assay. To quantify the absolute abundance of each unique TCRbeta CDR3 rearrangement, sequence reads were collapsed and filtered. For each sample, productive Simpson clonality was calculated by taking the square root of Simpson's diversity index across productive rearrangements. TCRdb retrieved this table from immuneACCESS and kept in-frame rearrangements only. Not all clones are present; in checked studies, unresolved V genes account for under half, and no reason is known for the remainder. V and J calls and clone size are copied from that table; D and trimming were computed from the DNA. The table for this sample lists fewer than 200,000 clones; 80% to 90% of them were counted only once. The ten biggest clones cover 0.88% of the sample.

Samples from volunteer blood donors who had recovered from COVID-19 were contributed by a second Seattle source. Collaborating institutions collected whole blood in K2EDTA tubes following their own protocols. Collaborator samples were shipped for TCRbeta analysis as frozen whole blood, isolated PBMCs, or DNA extracted from either sample type. Spanning cysteine to phenylalanine, the CDR3 consists of 14 amino acids. The CDR3 DNA has 42 bases and is translated from base 1. At the junction V is shortened by 5 bases and J by 6 bases; bases outside the gene matches: 5. The germline V gene provides CDR1 SGHNT and CDR2 YENEEA. This sample stems from a study of blood T cell repertoires in COVID-19 (dated by TCRdb to the early 2020s). In terms of the full investigation: The collaborator samples originated in the United States, Italy and Spain and spanned the acute and convalescent phases of COVID-19. The material from the prospective study consisted of cDNA or gDNA derived from T cells, B-cell-depleted T cells, or PBMCs. A freely available public database, intended as a resource for researchers studying the immune response to SARS-CoV-2, is where the repertoires were released. The samples were drawn from two sources: the first 160 participants of the ongoing ImmuneRACE study, and over 1,000 subjects contributed by 6 global collaborators. Deeply sampled blood TCRbeta repertoires from subjects exposed to, actively infected with, or recovered from COVID-19 were included in the dataset. Where available, HLA class I and class II types were taken from metadata supplied by the sample provider and were not determined by assay-based typing. A de-identified subject ID, COVID-19 status, age in years and sex were almost always included in the sample metadata. Summary of the overall study and its limitations: How much clinical and demographic metadata was included differed by source and by participant, and the metadata was provided uncurated.

The chain was built from TRBV11-3 and TRBJ2-3; 10 bases in between match TRBD1. The sequenced material came from peripheral blood. The sequence came from a woman aged 18-29 years who had recovered from COVID-19. The sequenced DNA is TGTGCCAGCAGCGAGGGGACAGGGGCGGATACGCAGTATTTT. This translates into CASSEGTGADTQYF.